This T cell receptor (beta chain) was documented in a study of cytomegalovirus exposure and HLA in healthy donors. PCR was performed using 60 Vbeta and 13 Jbeta primers. Original processing notes: As a later analysis found, there were about 80 million unique TCR beta chains, of which about 10 million were shared. Using immunoSEQ multiplex PCR, the repertoire was profiled, and TCRdb retains in-frame clones only, with some absent. That table furnishes V, J and clone size, whereas the DNA furnished D and trimming. The top ten clones hold roughly 6% of a sample with around 86,000 clones, roughly 79% of them seen once. CDR3 length equals 13 residues. Germline V CDR1 and CDR2: SGHTA, FQGNSA. Germline trimming cut 10 bases from V and 7 bases from J; bases unmatched to any gene: 9. Note on this clone: Its antigen is unknown.

Whole-study results and caveats: Analyzed later, most CMV-associated TCR beta chains appeared HLA-restricted. Productive status was seen about 87% or about 30% of the time for most TCR beta V segments in an earlier analysis. The study had only CMV serostatus as immune exposure information.

This TCR came from a female donor in good health and CMV-seronegative. V is TRBV7-2 and J is TRBJ2-7; 11 bases map to TRBD1. Sequencing was done on a sample of PBMCs. For the CDR3, the DNA is TGTGCCACAGGACAGGGGGCCGCGAGGGAGCAGTACTTC. It yields the protein CATGQGAAREQYF.